This passage covers 16 T cell receptor beta chains from one sample sequenced in a study of CD8 T cells in Susac syndrome. With random hexamers, roughly 0.5 to 1 ug RNA was reverse transcribed. One entry per CDR3 protein results from TCRdb running MiXCR on the immunoSEQ multiplex PCR reads. This table has 400,000 to 550,000 distinct CDR3 sequences, 75% to 90% appearing once. The sample comprised CD8+ T cells from PBMCs. Receptors originate from a human donor with multiple sclerosis.

This chain joins TRBV15 and TRBJ2-7; D uncertain. Trimming removed 4 bases from V and 7 bases from J, with 20 bases in between. Per germline, CDR1 LNHNV and CDR2 YYDKDF (reference sequence). The CDR3 consists of 15 residues. CDR3 in DNA: TGTGCCACCAGCATCTATGAGTGGGCAGGCGAAGAGCAGTACTTC. Amino acids: CATSIYEWAGEEQYF. Full variable domain (outside the CDR3, taken from reference TRBV15 and TRBJ2-7): DAMVIQNPRYQVTQFGKPVTLSCSQTLNHNVMYWYQQKSSQAPKLLFHYYDKDFNNEADTPDNFQSRRPNTSFCFLDIRSPGLGDTAMYLCATSIYEWAGEEQYFGPGTRLTVT.

In its sample, this clonotype was seen once. The chain recombines TRBV6-5 with TRBJ1-1; 7 bases agree with TRBD1. The CDR3 covers 15 residues. V shed 2 bases and J 1 base; nucleotides not matched to a gene: 4. Germline V gene lookup returns CDR1 MNHEY and CDR2 SVGAGI. CDR3 protein: CASSYGTAPNTEAFF. CDR3 nucleotides: TGTGCCAGCAGTTACGGGACAGCCCCGAACACTGAAGCTTTCTTT.

The rearrangement uses TRBV9 and TRBJ1-2, with 7 bases matching TRBD1. J was trimmed by 6 bases and V by 3 bases; bases with no gene match: 17. Germline lookup yields CDR1 SGDLS and CDR2 YYNGEE. The CDR3 covers 17 residues. CDR3 bases: TGTGCCAGCAGCGCCCTAGAGGAGGGGGCGGTAGCAGATGGCTACACCTTC. This translates into CASSALEEGAVADGYTF.

The genes are TRBV28 and TRBJ1-1; unclear D gene. Germline CDR1 is MDHEN and CDR2 is SYDVKM. The CDR3 is made up of 13 amino acids. V lost 1 base, J lost 8 bases, and 11 bases lay in between. DNA of the CDR3: TGTGCCAGCAGTTTATCGAGTACAGTAGAAGCTTTCTTT. Translating gives CASSLSSTVEAFF.

The chain recombines TRBV7-6 with TRBJ2-2; the D is unclear. CDR1 and CDR2 from the germline V gene are SGHVS and FNYEAQ. The V and J ends lost 2 bases and 5 bases respectively, with 6 bases between them. The CDR3 is 13 amino acids. CDR3 DNA sequence: TGTGCCAGCAGCTTATTAGAGACCGGGGAGCTGTTTTTT. Its translation is CASSLLETGELFF.

The chain links TRBV11-2 to TRBJ2-2; D gene unclear. The CDR3 contains 15 residues. Germline V gene data show CDR1 as SGHAT and CDR2 as FQNNGV. V lost 5 bases to trimming and J lost 0 bases, with 10 bases between them. CDR3 region: CASSTFEANTGELFF. In DNA, the CDR3 is TGTGCCAGCAGCACCTTCGAAGCGAACACCGGGGAGCTGTTTTTT.

The chain couples TRBV2 to TRBJ1-1; a possible D gene is TRBD1 (5 bases). V lost 9 bases and J 0 bases, leaving 8 bases between the germline ends. The CDR3 is 12 amino acids. CDR1 and CDR2 from the germline V gene are SNHLY and FYNNEI. The CDR3 sequence: CARGHLNTEAFF. DNA for the CDR3: TGTGCCAGAGGACATTTGAACACTGAAGCTTTCTTT.

This chain links TRBV2 with TRBJ2-1, with D possibly TRBD1 on 6 matching bases. V lost 7 bases to trimming and J lost 8 bases, with 18 bases between them. The germline CDR1 and CDR2 sequences are SNHLY and FYNNEI. The CDR3 sequence is 14 residues long. This chain's CDR3 is CASKVWAGDDEQFF. The CDR3, as DNA: TGTGCCAGCAAAGTTTGGGCAGGGGATGATGAGCAGTTCTTC.

V usage is TRBV7-9 and J usage is TRBJ2-1; no reliable D call. Germline V gene sequence: CDR1 SEHNR, CDR2 FQNEAQ (reference sequence). There are 13 residues in the CDR3. Trimming stripped 2 bases from V and 2 bases from J, with 4 bases between. The CDR3: CASSLNAYNEQFF. Written as DNA, the CDR3 is TGTGCCAGCAGCTTAAATGCCTACAATGAGCAGTTCTTC.

The chain recombines TRBV12-3 or TRBV12-4 with TRBJ1-4; D is possibly TRBD1 (5 bases). The V and J ends lost 3 bases and 3 bases respectively, with 17 bases between them. The CDR3 runs to 17 residues. This CDR3 reads CASSFSLPGGANEKLFF. The CDR3 bases are TGTGCCAGCAGTTTCTCTCTCCCGGGAGGGGCTAATGAAAAACTGTTTTTT.

J is TRBJ2-1 and V is TRBV7-3, with a weak D call TRBD2 (6 bases). Germline CDR1 SGHTA, CDR2 FQGTGA. The CDR3 covers 14 residues. Trimming stripped 1 base from V and 6 bases from J, with 10 bases between. The CDR3: CASSLSGIRNEQFF. In nucleotides, the CDR3 is TGTGCCAGCAGCTTAAGCGGGATCCGCAATGAGCAGTTCTTC.

CDR3 DNA: TGTGCCAGCAGCTTAAGCCTTGAAGAGACCCAGTACTTC. Amino acid sequence: CASSLSLEETQYF. The V call is TRBV7-9, the J call TRBJ2-5; D remains unclear. Germline CDR1 is SEHNR and CDR2 is FQNEAQ (reference sequence). Trimming took 2 bases from V and 3 from J, leaving 7 bases between them. The CDR3 spans 13 residues.

The chain combines TRBV2 with TRBJ2-1; D is ambiguous. The CDR3 is 14 residues long. The germline V gene encodes CDR1 SNHLY and CDR2 FYNNEI. V was trimmed by 1 base and J by 9 bases, leaving 13 bases between them. DNA for the CDR3: TGTGCCAGCAGTGAAGAGAGTACGGCCCCTGAGCAGTTCTTC. Translating gives CASSEESTAPEQFF.

This chain uses TRBV28 with TRBJ1-5; perhaps TRBD1 as D (5 bases). The germline gives CDR1 MDHEN, CDR2 SYDVKM. This CDR3 comprises 17 residues. V was shortened by 7 bases and J by 1 base, with 20 bases between the two germline ends. CDR3 bases: TGTGCCAGCAACCGTGACGAAGGGGCAGGGAGCAATCAGCCCCAGCATTTT. This codes for CASNRDEGAGSNQPQHF.

J is TRBJ1-2 and V is TRBV6-5; the D is unclear. CDR1 MNHEY and CDR2 SVGAGI come from the germline V gene. CDR3 length: 11 residues. V lost 3 bases, J lost 7 bases, and 6 bases lay in between. The CDR3 region is CASSYYIGYTF. CDR3 in DNA: TGTGCCAGCAGTTATTATATTGGCTACACCTTC.

The rearrangement joins TRBV14 to TRBJ2-3; unclear D gene. Trimming left V 4 bases short and J 0 bases short, with 8 bases between. CDR1 and CDR2 (germline): SGHDN, FVKESK. CDR3 length equals 14 residues. For the CDR3, the DNA is TGTGCCAGCAGCCCAGCGCCTAGCACAGATACGCAGTATTTT. Protein sequence: CASSPAPSTDTQYF.